Below, 27 T cell receptor beta chains from the same sample are listed, as sequenced in a study of blood T cell repertoires in COVID-19. Clones were read by immunoSEQ multiplex PCR, and TCRdb kept only the in-frame ones, dropping some. The sample has approximately 230,000 clones; almost 90% are singletons. Sequenced input: peripheral blood. The receptors were sampled from an elderly man with acute or convalescent COVID-19.

Only one count was recorded for this clone. The J gene is TRBJ2-7, the V gene TRBV9; the D gene is possibly TRBD1 (7 bases). The CDR3 loop spans 15 amino acids. The V end was cut by 7 bases, the J end by 0 bases, with 17 bases between. Germline V lookup: CDR1 SGDLS, CDR2 YYNGEE. This chain's CDR3 is CASSPGGLSSYEQYF. CDR3 in DNA: TGTGCCAGCTCTCCAGGGGGGCTTAGCTCCTACGAGCAGTACTTC.

This clone was detected once. The sample has other DNA sequences that encode this CDR3 too. The chain joins TRBV14 to TRBJ2-7, with 10 bases fitting TRBD1. V lost 4 bases and J lost 2; bases outside the gene matches: 5. The CDR3 spans 15 residues. Germline CDR1 SGHDN, CDR2 FVKESK. CDR3 loop: CASSPWTGGPYEQYF. DNA for the CDR3: TGTGCCAGCAGCCCATGGACAGGGGGGCCCTACGAGCAGTACTTC.

The chain links TRBV9 to TRBJ2-3, with 8 bases lining up with TRBD2. The CDR3 is 15 residues long. The germline CDR1 and CDR2 sequences are SGDLS and YYNGEE. Losses at the gene ends were 4 bases for V and 2 bases for J; bases not matched to a gene: 6. The CDR3 nucleotides are TGTGCCAGCAGCTTTACTAGCGGAACCACAGATACGCAGTATTTT. Its translation: CASSFTSGTTDTQYF.

The chain combines TRBV5-5 with TRBJ2-7; D perhaps matches TRBD1 (6 bases). In germline, CDR1 is SGHKS, CDR2 YYEKEE (reference sequence). This CDR3 has 14 residues. Trimming left V 5 bases short and J 4 bases short, with 16 bases between. DNA for the CDR3: TGTGCCAGCAGACTGCGGTGGGGGCCATACGAGCAGTACTTC. Its protein product is CASRLRWGPYEQYF.

The rearrangement uses TRBV7-2 and TRBJ2-1, with 9 positions matching TRBD2. The CDR3 totals 15 residues. Germline V gene lookup returns CDR1 SGHTA and CDR2 FQGNSA. The J segment lost 2 bases and the V segment lost 5 bases, leaving 4 bases of the junction unmatched. The chain's CDR3 is CASSISGSPYNEQFF. In DNA, the CDR3 is TGTGCCAGCAGCATTAGCGGGAGTCCCTACAATGAGCAGTTCTTC.

This clone occurred a few times. The chain links TRBV7-6 to TRBJ1-6; a weak D match, TRBD1 (6 bases). Trimming cost V 5 bases and J 7 bases, with 18 bases left between them. Germline values: CDR1 SGHVS, CDR2 FNYEAQ. CDR3 length: 16 amino acids. The CDR3 sequence: CASSAQGEGFNSPLHF. The CDR3 DNA sequence: TGTGCCAGCAGCGCACAGGGTGAGGGATTCAATTCACCCCTCCACTTT. The full variable domain, in which reference TRBV7-6 and TRBJ1-6 provide the parts outside the CDR3, is GAGVSQSPRYKVTKRGQDVALRCDPISGHVSLYWYRQALGQGPEFLTYFNYEAQQDKSGLPNDRFSAERPEGSISTLTIQRTEQRDSAMYRCASSAQGEGFNSPLHFGNGTRLTVT.

The chain carries TRBV5-1 and TRBJ2-3, with a tentative D call TRBD2 (6 bases). CDR1 and CDR2 (germline): SGHRS, YFSETQ. The V end was cut by 0 bases, the J end by 4 bases, with 9 bases between. CDR3 length: 14 amino acids. The CDR3 DNA reads as TGCGCCAGCAGCTTGGGACTAGATGCAGATACGCAGTATTTT. It is translated as CASSLGLDADTQYF.

The chain carries TRBV7-9 and TRBJ1-3; 9 bases are a match to TRBD1. This CDR3 contains 16 residues. V lost 0 bases and J lost 5; bases outside the gene matches: 5. The germline CDR1 and CDR2 sequences are SEHNR and FQNEAQ (reference sequence). The CDR3 sequence: CASSLASQGARNTIYF. CDR3 DNA sequence: TGTGCCAGCAGCTTAGCCTCACAGGGGGCGAGAAACACCATATATTTT.

This clone was counted a single time. Compared with germline, one end of the junction differs, possibly owing to a read error. This chain links TRBV7-7 with TRBJ2-2, with TRBD2 identical over 13 bases. This CDR3 is built from 15 residues. The germline CDR1 and CDR2 sequences are SSHAT and FNYEAQ (reference sequence). The CDR3 protein is CASSSGLAGTGELFF. In DNA form, the CDR3 reads TGTGCTAGCAGCTCGGGACTAGCGGGAACCGGGGAGCTGTTTTTT.

This clone came up once. V usage is TRBV9 and J usage is TRBJ1-6; tentative D call: TRBD1 (6 bases). The CDR3 consists of 16 residues. Looked up from germline, CDR1 is SGDLS and CDR2 is YYNGEE. V shed 0 bases and J shed 8 bases, with 15 bases lying between them. CDR3 in DNA: TGTGCCAGCAGCGTAGGAGTGGCAGGGGCCGATTCACCCCTCCACTTT. Translation: CASSVGVAGADSPLHF.

This clone showed up just once. The chain carries TRBV19 and TRBJ2-2; 8 bases map to TRBD1. V was clipped by 6 bases and J by 1 base; unmatched bases: 10. Germline V gene sequence: CDR1 LNHDA, CDR2 SQIVND (reference sequence). The length of the CDR3 is 17 residues. CDR3 in DNA: TGTGCCAGTAGCTCACCCCGACAGGGGATGAACACCGGGGAGCTGTTTTTT. Encoded protein: CASSSPRQGMNTGELFF.

The chain uses TRBV28 and TRBJ1-1; D is uncertain. V dropped 5 bases and J dropped 7 bases, with 20 bases sitting between them. The CDR3 sequence is 15 residues long. CDR1 and CDR2 (germline): MDHEN, SYDVKM. For the CDR3, the DNA is TGTGCCAGCAGTCTCGTAATGGGAGAGGTTTATGAAGCTTTCTTT. It codes for CASSLVMGEVYEAFF.

The chain couples TRBV6-6 to TRBJ2-5; TRBD2 matches at 7 bases. The junction had 0 bases not matched to a gene; V was cut back by 2 bases and J by 3 bases. The length of the CDR3 is 13 residues. CDR1 MNHNY and CDR2 SVGAGI come from the germline V gene (reference sequence). CDR3 sequence: CASSYLAEETQYF. As DNA, the CDR3 is TGTGCCAGCAGTTACCTAGCGGAAGAGACCCAGTACTTC.

In its sample, this clone was seen a few times. The V gene is TRBV5-4, the J gene TRBJ1-1; D is uncertain. The CDR3 totals 15 residues. The V gene's germline CDR1 is SGHNT and CDR2 YYREEE (reference sequence). The V and J ends lost 4 bases and 4 bases respectively, with 17 bases between them. This CDR3 reads CASSPQQALGTEAFF. CDR3 DNA sequence: TGTGCCAGCAGCCCCCAGCAGGCCCTCGGCACTGAAGCTTTCTTT. The full variable domain, with the rest looked up from reference TRBV5-4 and TRBJ1-1, is ETGVTQSPTHLIKTRGQQVTLRCSSQSGHNTVSWYQQALGQGPQFIFQYYREEENGRGNFPPRFSGLQFPNYSSELNVNALELDDSALYLCASSPQQALGTEAFFGQGTRLTVV.

The chain links TRBV27 to TRBJ2-7; 7 bases line up with TRBD2. Trimming cost V 4 bases and J 4 bases; bases outside gene matches: 7. Germline CDR1 reads MNHEY; CDR2 reads SMNVEV (reference sequence). The CDR3 runs 14 residues. CDR3 in DNA: TGTGCCAGCAGTTCTCCGGGACTAACATACGAGCAGTACTTC. This translates into CASSSPGLTYEQYF.

V and J are TRBV19 and TRBJ2-5, with a weak D call TRBD1 (5 bases). Trimming cost V 9 bases and J 6 bases, with 17 bases left between them. The CDR3 totals 13 residues. Germline V lookup: CDR1 LNHDA, CDR2 SQIVND (reference sequence). The DNA for the CDR3 is TGTGCCAGCCTTGAGCAGGGCGGAAAGACCCAGTACTTC. Residues: CASLEQGGKTQYF.

The CDR3, as DNA: TGTGCCAGTAGTATGGGGGATAGCGGGAGGGGATATGAGCAGTTCTTC. Protein product: CASSMGDSGRGYEQFF. The chain has TRBV19 and TRBJ2-1, with TRBD2 matching over 11 bases. V was clipped by 3 bases and J by 8 bases; unmatched bases: 9. Looked up from germline, CDR1 is LNHDA and CDR2 is SQIVND (reference sequence). This CDR3 is 16 amino acids long.

The chain couples TRBV7-2 to TRBJ1-2; D perhaps matches TRBD1 (5 bases). Trimming left V 1 base short and J 2 bases short, with 14 bases between. In germline, CDR1 is SGHTA, CDR2 FQGNSA. CDR3 length: 16 amino acids. The CDR3, as DNA: TGTGCCAGCAGCTTAGGGGGGGTGCGATGGAACTATGGCTACACCTTC. Amino acid sequence: CASSLGGVRWNYGYTF.

This chain joins TRBV4-2 and TRBJ2-7, with a weak D call TRBD2 (5 bases). CDR1 is LGHNA, CDR2 YNFKEQ, per germline. V shed 4 bases and J shed 1 base, with 11 bases lying between them. This CDR3 contains 14 residues. This chain's CDR3 is CASSPELGSYEQYF. The CDR3 DNA sequence: TGTGCCAGCAGCCCAGAACTAGGGTCCTACGAGCAGTACTTC.

The rearrangement links TRBV19 to TRBJ1-1; TRBD1 might be the D (5 bases). Trimming cost V 5 bases and J 6 bases, with 13 bases left between them. CDR3 length equals 13 residues. In germline, CDR1 is LNHDA, CDR2 SQIVND (reference sequence). CDR3 nucleotide sequence: TGTGCCAGTAGTGCAGATTGGACATCTGAAGCTTTCTTT. Its protein product is CASSADWTSEAFF.

The gene calls are TRBV7-6 and TRBJ1-3; TRBD1 agrees at 7 bases. J lost 0 bases, V lost 4 bases, and 3 bases had no gene match. The CDR3 is 15 amino acids. Looked up from germline, CDR1 is SGHVS and CDR2 is FNYEAQ. CDR3 sequence reads: CASSSQGDSGNTIYF. The CDR3 region has the DNA TGTGCCAGCAGCTCGCAGGGGGACTCTGGAAACACCATATATTTT.

The chain uses TRBV9 and TRBJ1-1, with D possibly TRBD1 on 5 matching bases. Germline loops: CDR1 SGDLS, CDR2 YYNGEE. The CDR3 is 12 amino acids. Between the trimmed V and J ends, which lost 4 bases and 5 bases, there was a span of 9 bases. Here the CDR3 reads CASSFGGTEAFF. The CDR3 DNA is TGTGCCAGCAGCTTCGGGGGTACTGAAGCTTTCTTT.

The rearrangement links TRBV3-1 (or the pseudogene TRBV3-2) to TRBJ1-3; D ambiguous. This CDR3 is 15 amino acids long. The germline V and J ends were trimmed by 2 bases and 0 bases, with 8 bases remaining between them. CDR1 and CDR2 from the germline V gene are LGHDT and YNNKEL (reference sequence). CDR3 amino acids: CASSQQPSSGNTIYF. CDR3 in DNA: TGTGCCAGCAGCCAACAGCCTAGCTCTGGAAACACCATATATTTT.

The chain employs TRBV5-1 and TRBJ1-2; 9 bases match TRBD1. V trimming: 1 base; J trimming: 1 base; junction bases outside the gene matches: 2. The germline gives CDR1 SGHRS, CDR2 YFSETQ. The CDR3 loop spans 15 amino acids. The chain's CDR3 is CASSLLTGGNYGYTF. CDR3 sequence (DNA): TGCGCCAGCAGCTTGTTGACAGGGGGTAACTATGGCTACACCTTC.

This clone was counted once. The chain uses TRBV6-4 and TRBJ1-1, with 8 bases fitting TRBD1. V was clipped by 6 bases and J by 2 bases; unmatched bases: 5. Germline CDR1 reads MRHNA; CDR2 reads SNTAGT. CDR3 length: 14 residues. CDR3 loop: CASRGTGPNTEAFF. The CDR3 DNA is TGTGCCAGCAGGGGGACAGGCCCTAACACTGAAGCTTTCTTT.

The chain combines TRBV28 with TRBJ1-4; 9 positions agree with TRBD1. Germline CDR1 is MDHEN and CDR2 is SYDVKM. V lost 4 bases and J lost 1; bases outside the gene matches: 4. This CDR3 has 16 amino acids. The CDR3 sequence is CASSYLGQGTNEKLFF. In nucleotides, the CDR3 is TGTGCCAGCAGTTATTTGGGACAGGGAACTAATGAAAAACTGTTTTTT. The variable domain in full, with the rest retrieved from reference TRBV28 and TRBJ1-4, is DVKVTQSSRYLVKRTGEKVFLECVQDMDHENMFWYRQDPGLGLRLIYFSYDVKMKEKGDIPEGYSVSREKKERFSLILESASTNQTSMYLCASSYLGQGTNEKLFFGSGTQLSVL.

The chain has TRBV5-6 and TRBJ2-3, with D perhaps TRBD1 (5 bases). Trimming pared 0 bases from V and 1 base from J, leaving 9 bases between. Germline assignment: CDR1 SGHDT and CDR2 YYEEEE. The CDR3 totals 15 residues. DNA of the CDR3: TGTGCCAGCAGCTTGGTTGGCAGGGGCACAGATACGCAGTATTTT. Translated, it gives CASSLVGRGTDTQYF.